The 2 T cell receptor beta chains below were found in one sample sequenced in a study of neoadjuvant nivolumab and ipilimumab in lung cancer. Profiled with immunoSEQ multiplex PCR; TCRdb holds only in-frame clones, not every one. The repertoire holds about 25,000 clones, with approximately 85% as singletons. The sequencing used tumor tissue, collected after neoadjuvant nivolumab, alone or with ipilimumab, at or shortly before surgery. These receptor sequences come from an adult with non-small cell lung cancer.

The V and J genes are TRBV7-9 and TRBJ1-4, with 10 bases aligning to TRBD1. J gave up 8 bases and V 4 bases, and 7 bases lay outside the gene matches. Germline V gene sequence: CDR1 SEHNR, CDR2 FQNEAQ (reference sequence). This CDR3 has 15 amino acids. The CDR3 nucleotides read TGTGCCAGCAGCTCTCACGGGACAGGGGTAGAAAAACTGTTTTTT. Translated, it gives CASSSHGTGVEKLFF.

This clone was detected a few times. The chain recombines TRBV10-1 with TRBJ2-1, with 7 bases fitting TRBD1. The CDR3 consists of 16 residues. Looked up from germline, CDR1 is WNHNN and CDR2 is SYGVQD (reference sequence). V was pared by 0 bases and J by 8 bases, with 10 bases of the junction left unmatched. The DNA of the CDR3 is TGCGCCAGCAGTGAGTCGGTGACAGGGAGCAGGGATGAGCAGTTCTTC. Translating gives CASSESVTGSRDEQFF.